Shown below are 32 T cell receptor beta chains from a single sample sequenced in a study of patients and donors after allogeneic stem cell transplantation. Each CDR3 protein is one row after TCRdb ran MiXCR on the RT-PCR reads. The data hold about 410,000 distinct CDR3 sequences, with roughly 17% observed a single time. The material sequenced was blood, either unsorted or a sorted T cell fraction (not recorded which). These receptors came from a human donor who was either an allogeneic HSCT recipient or a stem cell or donor lymphocyte infusion donor (not recorded which). It is not recorded whose cells these are; they may come from a transplant donor.

This chain joins TRBV5-1 and TRBJ2-1, with 10 bases aligning to TRBD1. Germline CDR1 SGHRS, CDR2 YFSETQ. Germline trimming cut 2 bases from V and 3 bases from J; bases unmatched to any gene: 2. This CDR3 region has 15 residues. CDR3: CASSFRDRGYNEQFF. In DNA form, the CDR3 reads TGCGCCAGCAGCTTCCGGGACAGGGGCTACAATGAGCAGTTCTTC.

This clonotype occurred a few times. V and J are TRBV2 and TRBJ2-3; 9 bases align to TRBD1. Germline V gene data show CDR1 as SNHLY and CDR2 as FYNNEI. This CDR3 comprises 15 residues. V lost 7 bases, J lost 6 bases, and 11 bases stayed unmatched. The DNA of the CDR3 is TGTGCCAGCACCCAGGGACAGGGATCGGCCGATACGCAGTATTTT. Its translation: CASTQGQGSADTQYF.

This clonotype has more than one count but fewer than ten. This rearrangement joins TRBV6-5 to TRBJ2-3; 7 bases align to TRBD2. Germline CDR1 is MNHEY and CDR2 is SVGAGI. V lost 3 bases and J lost 4; bases outside the gene matches: 7. The CDR3 covers 15 residues. This chain's CDR3 is CASSYLRGSPDTQYF. CDR3 nucleotide sequence: TGTGCCAGCAGTTATTTGCGGGGGTCCCCAGATACGCAGTATTTT.

The gene calls are TRBV6-1 and TRBJ2-2; D gene unclear. V lost 6 bases and J lost 2, with 7 bases in between. From germline, CDR1 is MNHNS and CDR2 SASEGT. There are 13 residues in the CDR3. The CDR3, as DNA: TGTGCCAGCAGGATAATAAACACCGGGGAGCTGTTTTTT. This translates into CASRIINTGELFF.

The V gene is TRBV7-9, the J gene TRBJ2-1, with D perhaps TRBD2 (5 bases). The V end was cut by 5 bases, the J end by 4 bases, with 15 bases between. There are 15 residues in the CDR3. Germline V gene data show CDR1 as SEHNR and CDR2 as FQNEAQ (reference sequence). This chain's CDR3 is CASSPPSGSYNEQFF. The CDR3 DNA reads as TGTGCCAGCAGCCCCCCCAGCGGCTCTTACAATGAGCAGTTCTTC.

Concerning this clonotype: The junction departs from the called germline gene at one end, perhaps through a read error. The J gene is TRBJ2-6, the V gene TRBV7-9, with a weak D call TRBD2 (5 bases). Germline V gives CDR1 SEHNR, CDR2 FQNEAQ (reference sequence). The CDR3 is made up of 15 amino acids. CDR3 in DNA: TGTGCCAGCAGCGTGGGGAGCTCTGGGTCCAACGTCCTGACTTTC. Translating gives CASSVGSSGSNVLTF. Supplemented by reference TRBV7-9 and TRBJ2-6, the full variable domain reads DTGVSQNPRHKITKRGQNVTFRCDPISEHNRLYWYRQTLGQGPEFLTYFQNEAQLEKSRLLSDRFSAERPKGSFSTLEIQRTEQGDSAMYLCASSVGSSGSNVLTFGAGSRLTVL.

The chain recombines TRBV20-1 with TRBJ1-5; D unclear. There are 13 residues in the CDR3. V was shortened by 4 bases and J by 2 bases, with 9 bases between the two germline ends. Germline loops: CDR1 DFQATT, CDR2 SNEGSKA (reference sequence). The CDR3 region is CSATSPGNQPQHF. CDR3 nucleotide sequence: TGCAGTGCTACTTCCCCCGGCAATCAGCCCCAGCATTTT.

The J gene is TRBJ2-7, the V gene TRBV11-2, with 9 nucleotides matching TRBD1. With 1 base clipped from V and 7 bases from J, the junction kept 8 bases outside the gene matches. Germline CDR1 is SGHAT and CDR2 is FQNNGV. The CDR3 loop spans 15 amino acids. CDR3 DNA: TGTGCCAGCAGCTTAGTAGGACAGGGGATTCGTGAGCAGTACTTC. It yields the protein CASSLVGQGIREQYF.

Only a few counts were recorded for this clonotype. The chain combines TRBV7-3 with TRBJ2-2, with D possibly called TRBD1 or TRBD2 (5 bases each). CDR3 length: 14 residues. The V end was cut by 6 bases, the J end by 6 bases, with 14 bases between. The germline CDR1 and CDR2 sequences are SGHTA and FQGTGA. CDR3 sequence (DNA): TGTGCCAGCAGGGTACGGGGCGCCGCCGGGGAGCTGTTTTTT. Translating gives CASRVRGAAGELFF. The variable domain in full, with the rest retrieved from reference TRBV7-3 and TRBJ2-2, is GAGVSQTPSNKVTEKGKYVELRCDPISGHTALYWYRQSLGQGPEFLIYFQGTGAADDSGLPNDRFFAVRPEGSVSTLKIQRTERGDSAVYLCASRVRGAAGELFFGEGSRLTVL.

This chain's CDR3 is CASSLEGGRRDTQYF. Here the CDR3 DNA reads TGTGCCAGCAGCTTAGAAGGGGGTAGGAGGGATACGCAGTATTTT. The rearrangement uses TRBV11-2 and TRBJ2-3; tentative D call: TRBD1 (6 bases). This CDR3 has 15 residues. Germline-derived CDR1 and CDR2 are SGHAT and FQNNGV. Trimming cost V 0 bases and J 6 bases, with 13 bases left between them.

This clonotype appeared many times. CDR3 region: CSVGGTVTYEQYF. CDR3 coding DNA: TGCAGCGTTGGCGGGACAGTCACCTACGAGCAGTACTTC. The rearrangement joins TRBV29-1 to TRBJ2-7; TRBD1 is a possible D gene (7 bases). CDR3 length: 13 residues. CDR1 is SQVTM and CDR2 is ANQGSEA in the germline V gene. V lost 4 bases to trimming and J lost 2 bases, with 12 bases between them.

The chain combines TRBV4-2 with TRBJ1-5, with D possibly being TRBD1 (5 bases). This CDR3 contains 15 residues. Trimming stripped 1 base from V and 1 base from J, with 8 bases between. Germline V CDR1 and CDR2: LGHNA, YNFKEQ. CDR3: CASSQGGESNQPQHF. CDR3 sequence (DNA): TGTGCCAGCAGCCAAGGGGGGGAGAGCAATCAGCCCCAGCATTTT.

This clonotype was found many times. The CDR3 loop reads CASSLATGGGHEQYF. CDR3 DNA sequence: TGTGCCAGCAGTTTAGCCACAGGGGGAGGCCACGAGCAGTACTTC. The J gene is TRBJ2-7, the V gene TRBV12-3 or TRBV12-4; 8 bases align to TRBD1. CDR3 length: 15 residues. Trimming cost V 0 bases and J 5 bases; bases outside gene matches: 6.

This clonotype appeared a few times. The V gene is TRBV7-9, the J gene TRBJ2-1; TRBD1 matches at 11 bases. This CDR3 has 15 amino acids. CDR1 is SEHNR and CDR2 is FQNEAQ in the germline V gene (reference sequence). The V segment lost 5 bases and the J segment 6 bases; nucleotides outside the gene matches: 6. The CDR3 spells CASSRGQGDVNEQFF. The CDR3 DNA sequence: TGTGCCAGCAGCCGGGGACAGGGGGATGTCAATGAGCAGTTCTTC.

In this sample, this clonotype turned up many times. This rearrangement joins TRBV12-3 or TRBV12-4 to TRBJ2-1, with 9 nucleotides matching TRBD2. Losses at the gene ends were 4 bases for V and 5 bases for J; bases not matched to a gene: 12. The CDR3 is 17 amino acids. CDR3 sequence (DNA): TGTGCCAGCAGTTCAGGGAGGTGGACTAGCGTTCACAATGAGCAGTTCTTC. Translating gives CASSSGRWTSVHNEQFF.

This clonotype was seen a few times. The chain joins TRBV20-1 to TRBJ2-7, with 8 nucleotides matching TRBD2. This CDR3 is built from 16 residues. V lost 3 bases, J lost 0 bases, and 10 bases stayed unmatched. Looked up from germline, CDR1 is DFQATT and CDR2 is SNEGSKA (reference sequence). CDR3 sequence reads: CSASGGALFGSYEQYF. The CDR3 DNA reads TGCAGTGCTAGCGGGGGGGCACTATTTGGCTCCTACGAGCAGTACTTC.

The chain uses TRBV30 and TRBJ2-5, with D perhaps matching TRBD1 (6 bases). The V gene lost 0 bases and the J gene lost 9 bases, with 17 bases spanning the gap. This CDR3 is 14 amino acids long. Germline loops: CDR1 GTSNPN, CDR2 SVGIG (reference sequence). In DNA, the CDR3 is TGTGCCTGGAGTGTACTGGGGACACTGTTATCCCAGTACTTC. Translated, it gives CAWSVLGTLLSQYF. Based on the CDR3 plus reference TRBV30 and TRBJ2-5, the full variable domain is SQTIHQWPATLVQPVGSPLSLECTVEGTSNPNLYWYRQAAGRGLQLLFYSVGIGQISSEVPQNLSASRPQDRQFILSSKKLLLSDSGFYLCAWSVLGTLLSQYFGPGTRLLVL.

Only a few counts were recorded for this clonotype. V is TRBV7-3 and J is TRBJ2-1, with 12 bases fitting TRBD2. Germline V lookup: CDR1 SGHTA, CDR2 FQGTGA. This CDR3 region has 16 residues. With 5 bases clipped from V and 3 bases from J, the junction kept 5 bases outside the gene matches. The CDR3 region is CASSPRLAGDYNEQFF. The CDR3 DNA sequence: TGTGCCAGCAGCCCCCGACTAGCGGGGGACTACAATGAGCAGTTCTTC. Based on the CDR3 plus reference TRBV7-3 and TRBJ2-1, the full variable domain is GAGVSQTPSNKVTEKGKYVELRCDPISGHTALYWYRQSLGQGPEFLIYFQGTGAADDSGLPNDRFFAVRPEGSVSTLKIQRTERGDSAVYLCASSPRLAGDYNEQFFGPGTRLTVL.

The CDR3 region has the DNA TGCGCCAGCTGTTTGGGACAGCTGAACACTGAAGCTTTCTTT. As protein: CASCLGQLNTEAFF. The chain employs TRBV5-1 and TRBJ1-1; 7 nucleotides line up with TRBD1. The CDR3 runs to 14 residues. V lost 7 bases, J lost 0 bases, and 6 bases stayed unmatched. Germline values: CDR1 SGHRS, CDR2 YFSETQ.

The J gene is TRBJ1-4, the V gene TRBV7-9, with D perhaps matching TRBD1 (5 bases). The germline CDR1 and CDR2 sequences are SEHNR and FQNEAQ (reference sequence). V lost 6 bases and J lost 3, with 14 bases in between. CDR3 size: 15 residues. CDR3 nucleotides: TGTGCCAGCAGTTCCGGGCCGGGGCCTAATGAAAAACTGTTTTTT. It translates to CASSSGPGPNEKLFF.

This clonotype was observed a few times. The rearrangement joins TRBV6-1 to TRBJ1-1; 7 bases align to TRBD1. The CDR3 covers 13 residues. The V gene's germline CDR1 is MNHNS and CDR2 SASEGT. J gave up 5 bases and V 6 bases, and 6 bases lay outside the gene matches. The CDR3 region has the DNA TGTGCCAGCAGGTCTACAGGGGAGACTGAAGCTTTCTTT. Amino acid sequence: CASRSTGETEAFF.

This clonotype was counted many times. V gene TRBV7-9 combines with J gene TRBJ2-5, with TRBD1 identical over 7 bases. The CDR3 is made up of 16 amino acids. V trimming: 2 bases; J trimming: 2 bases; junction bases outside the gene matches: 8. CDR1 SEHNR and CDR2 FQNEAQ come from the germline V gene (reference sequence). The CDR3 loop reads CASSLWTGDVQETQYF. CDR3 coding DNA: TGTGCCAGCAGCTTATGGACAGGTGACGTTCAAGAGACCCAGTACTTC.

This clonotype was observed a few times. The V gene is TRBV27, the J gene TRBJ1-1, with D possibly matching TRBD1 (6 bases). The CDR3 spans 15 residues. Germline V lookup: CDR1 MNHEY, CDR2 SMNVEV (reference sequence). V was cut by 6 bases and J by 1 base, with 15 bases left in between. In DNA form, the CDR3 reads TGTGCCAGCAGCCGTGACAGGAGGTCGAACACTGAAGCTTTCTTT. This sequence encodes CASSRDRRSNTEAFF.

This clonotype was counted only a few times. The chain carries TRBV4-2 and TRBJ2-2; 15 bases line up with TRBD2. Germline V lookup: CDR1 LGHNA, CDR2 YNFKEQ. There are 20 residues in the CDR3. V lost 2 bases to trimming and J lost 1 base; unmatched junction nucleotides: 8. The CDR3 region is CASSQLAGTSGGLNTGELFF. The CDR3 bases are TGTGCCAGCAGCCAACTCGCCGGGACTAGCGGGGGGCTGAACACCGGGGAGCTGTTTTTT.

This clonotype has just a few counts. This chain uses TRBV7-2 with TRBJ2-1; D perhaps matches TRBD1 (5 bases). The V gene's germline CDR1 is SGHTA and CDR2 FQGNSA. The length of the CDR3 is 13 residues. V shed 6 bases and J shed 9 bases, with 15 bases lying between them. In DNA form, the CDR3 reads TGTGCCAGCAGGGATAGGGGCCAGGGTGAGCAGTTCTTC. Protein product: CASRDRGQGEQFF. The entire variable domain, with the rest obtained from reference TRBV7-2 and TRBJ2-1, is as follows: GAGVSQSPSNKVTEKGKDVELRCDPISGHTALYWYRQSLGQGLEFLIYFQGNSAPDKSGLPSDRFSAERTGGSVSTLTIQRTQQEDSAVYLCASRDRGQGEQFFGPGTRLTVL.

This clonotype was counted ten times or more. The rearrangement links TRBV7-2 to TRBJ2-2, with TRBD2 as a possible D gene (7 bases). Trimming shortened V by 5 bases and J by 3 bases, and 16 bases separated the two germline ends. Germline V gene sequence: CDR1 SGHTA, CDR2 FQGNSA. This CDR3 is 16 amino acids long. DNA for the CDR3: TGTGCCAGCAGCGGGAGGGGGGGCCTGGACACCGGGGAGCTGTTTTTT. Translated: CASSGRGGLDTGELFF.

This clonotype has only a few counts. This chain joins TRBV6-2 or TRBV6-3 and TRBJ1-1; D gene uncertain. Germline CDR1 reads MNHEY; CDR2 reads SVGEGT. The V end was cut by 0 bases, the J end by 1 base, with 9 bases between. CDR3 length: 15 residues. The chain's CDR3 is CASSYSQERNTEAFF. In DNA form, the CDR3 reads TGTGCCAGCAGTTACTCCCAGGAGAGGAACACTGAAGCTTTCTTT.

The chain recombines TRBV12-3 or TRBV12-4 with TRBJ1-1; D may be TRBD1 (5 bases). V lost 7 bases and J lost 1, with 13 bases in between. The CDR3 contains 14 residues. In nucleotides, the CDR3 is TGTGCCAGCACTAAGGACATCCCGAACACTGAAGCTTTCTTT. As protein: CASTKDIPNTEAFF.

The rearrangement links TRBV24-1 to TRBJ1-2; D remains unclear. The CDR3 covers 14 residues. V lost 0 bases, J lost 2 bases, and 6 bases lay in between. Germline CDR1 reads KGHDR; CDR2 reads SFDVKD. The CDR3 loop is CATSDLERNYGYTF. The CDR3 DNA reads TGTGCCACCAGTGATTTGGAGCGAAACTATGGCTACACCTTC.

The V gene is TRBV6-1, the J gene TRBJ2-5, with D possibly matching TRBD2 (5 bases). CDR3 length equals 13 residues. The germline CDR1 and CDR2 sequences are MNHNS and SASEGT. V was cut by 4 bases and J by 14 bases, with 20 bases left in between. CDR3 coding DNA: TGTGCCAGCAGTGCTAGGACTGGAATGGGATCCTACTTC. This gives the protein CASSARTGMGSYF.

This clonotype has only a few counts. The chain carries TRBV30 and TRBJ2-3; TRBD2 matches 8 bases. CDR1 and CDR2 from the germline V gene are GTSNPN and SVGIG (reference sequence). The CDR3 totals 14 residues. Trimming removed 0 bases from V and 6 bases from J; junction bases left unmatched: 5. CDR3 loop: CAWSVGAGDDTQYF. CDR3 nucleotide sequence: TGTGCCTGGAGTGTGGGAGCGGGGGACGATACGCAGTATTTT. Complete variable domain (other parts from reference TRBV30 and TRBJ2-3): SQTIHQWPATLVQPVGSPLSLECTVEGTSNPNLYWYRQAAGRGLQLLFYSVGIGQISSEVPQNLSASRPQDRQFILSSKKLLLSDSGFYLCAWSVGAGDDTQYFGPGTRLTVL.

This rearrangement joins TRBV24-1 to TRBJ2-1; no clear D. There are 11 residues in the CDR3. Germline values: CDR1 KGHDR, CDR2 SFDVKD. Deletions cut 5 bases from V and 4 bases from J, with 2 bases between. The CDR3 spells CATSGYNEQFF. The CDR3 nucleotides are TGTGCCACCAGTGGATACAATGAGCAGTTCTTC.